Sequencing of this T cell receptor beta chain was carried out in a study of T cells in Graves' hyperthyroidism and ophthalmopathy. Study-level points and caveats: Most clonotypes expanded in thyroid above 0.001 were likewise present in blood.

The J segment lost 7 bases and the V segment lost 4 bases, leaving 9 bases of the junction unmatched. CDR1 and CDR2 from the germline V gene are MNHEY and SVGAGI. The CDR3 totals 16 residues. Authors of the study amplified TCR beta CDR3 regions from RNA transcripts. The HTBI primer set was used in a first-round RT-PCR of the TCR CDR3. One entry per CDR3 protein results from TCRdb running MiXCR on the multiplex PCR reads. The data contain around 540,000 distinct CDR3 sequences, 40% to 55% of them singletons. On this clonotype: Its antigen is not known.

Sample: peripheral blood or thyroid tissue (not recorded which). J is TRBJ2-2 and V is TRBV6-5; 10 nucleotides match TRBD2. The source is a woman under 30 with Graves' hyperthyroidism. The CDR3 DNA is TGTGCCAGCAGTTCTGCTAGCGGGAGTAGGGGCGGGGAGCTGTTTTTT. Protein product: CASSSASGSRGGELFF.